These 18 T cell receptor beta chains originate from one sample sequenced in a study of cytomegalovirus exposure and HLA in healthy donors. The PCR ran on 60 Vbeta and 13 Jbeta primers. Data came from immunoSEQ multiplex PCR; TCRdb stores just in-frame clones and leaves some out. The table has about 43,000 clones, roughly half seen once. The sequenced material came from PBMCs. The receptors here all came from a man aged 55 to 70 in good health and CMV-seronegative.

V usage is TRBV6-5 and J usage is TRBJ2-5; 7 bases are a match to TRBD1. Trimming at V came to 2 bases and at J to 5 bases, leaving 5 bases not matched to a gene. The germline gives CDR1 MNHEY, CDR2 SVGAGI. There are 14 residues in the CDR3. The CDR3 spells CASSYDRVGETQYF. The CDR3 bases are TGTGCCAGCAGTTACGACAGGGTTGGCGAGACCCAGTACTTC.

A few counts support this clone. V usage is TRBV5-1 and J usage is TRBJ1-1; TRBD1 matches at 7 bases. V lost 5 bases to trimming and J lost 10 bases; unmatched junction nucleotides: 11. CDR1 SGHRS and CDR2 YFSETQ come from the germline V gene. The CDR3 runs to 13 residues. The CDR3 DNA reads TGCGCCAGCAGGTTCCAGGGGGTAGATCGAGCTTTCTTT. Translating gives CASRFQGVDRAFF.

The V gene is TRBV9, the J gene TRBJ2-3; D gene unclear. The CDR3 is made up of 12 amino acids. Trimming pared 0 bases from V and 6 bases from J, leaving 5 bases between. Germline V CDR1 and CDR2: SGDLS, YYNGEE. This chain's CDR3 is CASSVAKDTQYF. The CDR3 DNA is TGTGCCAGCAGCGTAGCTAAGGATACGCAGTATTTT.

J is TRBJ2-7 and V is TRBV15; 12 positions agree with TRBD2. The germline gives CDR1 LNHNV, CDR2 YYDKDF (reference sequence). The CDR3 totals 15 residues. V dropped 5 bases and J dropped 2; count of bases not matched to a gene: 4. CDR3 amino acids: CATSVASGRAYEQYF. The CDR3, as DNA: TGTGCCACCAGCGTAGCTAGCGGGAGGGCCTACGAGCAGTACTTC.

J is TRBJ1-5 and V is TRBV7-2; 8 positions agree with TRBD1. The CDR3 has 14 residues. Losses at the gene ends were 5 bases for V and 12 bases for J; bases not matched to a gene: 12. Germline CDR1 reads SGHTA; CDR2 reads FQGNSA. CDR3 in amino acids: CASSAQGVPGGQHF. CDR3 bases: TGTGCCAGCAGCGCACAGGGGGTCCCCGGAGGCCAGCATTTT.

The CDR3 sequence is CASSLVVLREQYF. Here the CDR3 DNA reads TGTGCCAGCAGCTTAGTGGTTCTGAGGGAGCAGTACTTC. This chain uses TRBV7-8 with TRBJ2-7; no definite D call. The CDR3 is 13 amino acids. Germline V gene data show CDR1 as SGHVS and CDR2 as FQNEAQ. Trimming took 1 base from V and 7 from J, leaving 11 bases between them.

This clone was observed a handful of times. The chain couples TRBV29-1 to TRBJ1-2; D remains unclear. This CDR3 is 12 amino acids long. Trimming pared 7 bases from V and 1 base from J, leaving 10 bases between. Germline V gene lookup returns CDR1 SQVTM and CDR2 ANQGSEA. This CDR3 is CSGLSYNYGYTF. CDR3 coding DNA: TGCAGCGGCCTATCTTATAACTATGGCTACACCTTC.

This chain links TRBV5-4 with TRBJ2-5; 7 bases agree with TRBD1. V shed 4 bases and J 5 bases; nucleotides not matched to a gene: 11. The germline V gene has CDR1 SGHNT and CDR2 YYREEE (reference sequence). The CDR3 is made up of 15 amino acids. For the CDR3, the DNA is TGTGCCAGCAGCCGACAGGGAACAGAGCGCGAGACCCAGTACTTC. Translating gives CASSRQGTERETQYF.

V and J are TRBV5-4 and TRBJ2-2, with 13 bases fitting TRBD2. Per germline, CDR1 SGHNT and CDR2 YYREEE (reference sequence). The CDR3 is made up of 16 amino acids. V dropped 4 bases and J dropped 1; count of bases not matched to a gene: 1. The CDR3 nucleotides are TGTGCCAGCAGCCGACTAGCGGGAGGGAACACCGGGGAGCTGTTTTTT. It encodes CASSRLAGGNTGELFF.

This rearrangement joins TRBV7-2 to TRBJ1-5; D is ambiguous. The CDR3 has 13 amino acids. Trimming stripped 2 bases from V and 4 bases from J, with 6 bases between. The germline V gene encodes CDR1 SGHTA and CDR2 FQGNSA. The CDR3 region has the DNA TGTGCCAGCAGCTTATTTCCAAATCAGCCCCAGCATTTT. Protein sequence: CASSLFPNQPQHF.

This rearrangement joins TRBV7-2 to TRBJ1-4, with D unresolved. V lost 1 base and J 8 bases, leaving 17 bases between the germline ends. Germline V gives CDR1 SGHTA, CDR2 FQGNSA. There are 16 residues in the CDR3. The CDR3 is CASSLEPGSRSEKLFF. CDR3 coding DNA: TGTGCCAGCAGCTTAGAACCGGGTTCGAGGTCAGAAAAACTGTTTTTT.

The rearrangement uses TRBV18 and TRBJ1-5; 8 nucleotides agree with TRBD1. V dropped 3 bases and J dropped 6; count of bases not matched to a gene: 4. Looked up from germline, CDR1 is KGHSH and CDR2 is LQKENI. The CDR3 totals 14 residues. The CDR3 DNA is TGTGCCAGCTCACCGACAGGGGAGTTTCAGCCCCAGCATTTT. It translates to CASSPTGEFQPQHF.

This clone was seen only a few times. This chain links TRBV6-5 with TRBJ1-2, with D possibly TRBD1 on 6 matching bases. This CDR3 contains 14 residues. With 4 bases removed from V and 3 bases from J, the gap between germline ends came to 12 bases. Germline V CDR1 and CDR2: MNHEY, SVGAGI. CDR3: CASSWQGPDYGYTF. CDR3 bases: TGTGCCAGCAGTTGGCAGGGGCCCGACTATGGCTACACCTTC.

This clone was picked up a small number of times. The genes are TRBV5-8 and TRBJ1-4; D may be TRBD1 (6 bases). Germline V gene sequence: CDR1 SGHTS, CDR2 YDEGEE. The CDR3 spans 14 residues. V was trimmed by 4 bases and J by 7 bases, leaving 14 bases between them. CDR3 residues: CASSNRAIGEKLFF. Here the CDR3 DNA reads TGTGCCAGCAGCAACAGGGCAATCGGTGAAAAACTGTTTTTT.

The chain combines TRBV28 with TRBJ1-5; no clear D. Trimming removed 1 base from V and 6 bases from J, with 10 bases in between. The CDR3 runs 14 residues. CDR1 MDHEN and CDR2 SYDVKM come from the germline V gene. CDR3 loop: CASSLYRVGQPQHF. The CDR3 nucleotides are TGTGCCAGCAGTTTATATCGGGTTGGTCAGCCCCAGCATTTT.

V is TRBV7-2 and J is TRBJ2-6; D might be TRBD1 (5 bases). V was clipped by 6 bases and J by 2 bases, with 14 bases between them. CDR3 length: 16 residues. Germline lookup yields CDR1 SGHTA and CDR2 FQGNSA. The CDR3 spells CASSLTVSTGANVLTF. CDR3 nucleotides: TGTGCCAGCAGTCTGACAGTTTCTACTGGGGCCAACGTCCTGACTTTC.

The chain carries TRBV4-3 and TRBJ2-7, with D unclear. The CDR3 has 15 residues. Trimming shortened V by 0 bases and J by 6 bases, and 15 bases separated the two germline ends. Germline lookup yields CDR1 LGHNA and CDR2 YSLEER. CDR3 amino acids: CASSQDRDFPGEQYF. Written as DNA, the CDR3 is TGCGCCAGCAGCCAAGATCGAGACTTCCCCGGCGAGCAGTACTTC.

This clone was picked up a small number of times. CDR3 coding DNA: TGTGCCAGCACCGTAGGGGGCCCCTACAATGAGCAGTTCTTC. It encodes CASTVGGPYNEQFF. This chain connects TRBV28 to TRBJ2-1, with 7 nucleotides matching TRBD1. Per germline, CDR1 MDHEN and CDR2 SYDVKM. Trimming cost V 7 bases and J 2 bases; bases outside gene matches: 5. CDR3 length equals 14 residues.